This passage covers 16 T cell receptor beta chains from one sample sequenced in a study of T cells in Graves' hyperthyroidism and ophthalmopathy. RNA transcripts yielded amplified TCR beta CDR3 regions. The TCR CDR3 was amplified in a first-round RT-PCR using the HTBI primer set. From the multiplex PCR reads, TCRdb called clonotypes with MiXCR, one entry per CDR3 protein. The profile shows 500,000 to 600,000 distinct CDR3 sequences, 46% of them singletons. Sequencing was carried out using peripheral blood or thyroid tissue (not recorded which). The receptors were sampled from an adult woman with Graves' disease, either hyperthyroidism or ophthalmopathy (not recorded which).

CDR3 sequence reads: CAISVGAAAKSPLHF. CDR3 DNA: TGTGCCATCAGTGTGGGCGCGGCCGCTAAATCACCCCTCCACTTT. The V and J genes are TRBV10-3 and TRBJ1-6; D gene unclear. V shed 4 bases and J shed 10 bases, with 17 bases lying between them. Germline CDR1 reads ENHRY; CDR2 reads SYGVKD. This CDR3 contains 15 residues.

This clonotype has ten or more counts. The chain is built from TRBV5-6 and TRBJ1-6; D is possibly TRBD1 (5 bases). Trimming shortened V by 4 bases and J by 6 bases, and 14 bases separated the two germline ends. CDR3 length: 15 amino acids. CDR1 and CDR2 (germline): SGHDT, YYEEEE. CDR3 nucleotides: TGTGCCAGCAGCGTTGTGGGAGGGACTAATTCACCCCTCCACTTT. It encodes CASSVVGGTNSPLHF.

The chain couples TRBV7-6 to TRBJ2-5; 10 bases match TRBD1. The J segment lost 3 bases and the V segment lost 2 bases, leaving 9 bases of the junction unmatched. Germline V gene sequence: CDR1 SGHVS, CDR2 FNYEAQ. This CDR3 is built from 17 residues. This chain's CDR3 is CASSLTDRGDVKETQYF. Here the CDR3 DNA reads TGTGCCAGCAGCTTAACGGACAGGGGGGACGTTAAAGAGACCCAGTACTTC.

The sample holds many counts of this clonotype. V gene TRBV6-5 combines with J gene TRBJ2-5, with TRBD1 matching over 7 bases. Germline lookup yields CDR1 MNHEY and CDR2 SVGAGI. V lost 2 bases and J lost 5; bases outside the gene matches: 8. The CDR3 is 15 residues long. The CDR3 sequence: CASSYGQVAQETQYF. The CDR3 DNA reads TGTGCCAGCAGTTACGGACAGGTCGCACAGGAGACCCAGTACTTC.

The CDR3 reads CAIRDGLGETQYF. As DNA, the CDR3 is TGTGCCATCAGGGACGGCTTAGGAGAGACCCAGTACTTC. This chain uses TRBV10-3 with TRBJ2-5; unclear D gene. The germline V gene has CDR1 ENHRY and CDR2 SYGVKD. The CDR3 runs to 13 residues. Trimming removed 6 bases at V and 4 bases at J, with 12 bases between.

The CDR3 protein is CSARLAGGPDETQYF. Written as DNA, the CDR3 is TGCAGTGCTAGACTAGCGGGGGGGCCCGATGAGACCCAGTACTTC. The rearrangement uses TRBV20-1 and TRBJ2-5, with 12 nucleotides matching TRBD2. Germline trimming cut 2 bases from V and 5 bases from J; bases unmatched to any gene: 6. CDR1 is DFQATT and CDR2 is SNEGSKA in the germline V gene (reference sequence). This CDR3 region has 15 residues.

The V and J genes are TRBV6-1 and TRBJ2-7; 9 bases agree with TRBD2. The CDR3 contains 15 residues. CDR1 is MNHNS, CDR2 SASEGT, per germline. With 6 bases clipped from V and 6 bases from J, the junction kept 12 bases outside the gene matches. CDR3 in amino acids: CASSLEGRAGGEQYF. The CDR3 DNA reads TGTGCCAGCAGCCTAGAAGGGAGAGCGGGAGGCGAGCAGTACTTC.

In nucleotides, the CDR3 is TGTGCCAGCAGTTTTGAAATGTTTGCTGGAAACACCATATATTTT. As protein: CASSFEMFAGNTIYF. This chain joins TRBV12-3 or TRBV12-4 and TRBJ1-3, with no clear D. The V end was cut by 3 bases, the J end by 2 bases, with 11 bases between. The CDR3 sequence is 15 residues long.

The V call is TRBV14, the J call TRBJ1-2; 7 bases line up with TRBD1. The germline gives CDR1 SGHDN, CDR2 FVKESK. With V trimmed by 1 base and J by 10 bases, 12 bases remained unmatched. The CDR3 has 15 amino acids. The CDR3 spells CASSQAIGTAVAYTF. The CDR3 coding sequence is TGTGCCAGCAGCCAAGCAATCGGGACAGCGGTGGCCTACACCTTC.

Here the CDR3 DNA reads TGCAGCGTTGATGCTAACACCGGGGAGCTGTTTTTT. As protein: CSVDANTGELFF. V usage is TRBV29-1 and J usage is TRBJ2-2; D is ambiguous. Trimming took off 3 bases at V and 2 bases at J, with 4 bases between the two ends. CDR1 and CDR2 from the germline V gene are SQVTM and ANQGSEA. The CDR3 is 12 residues long.

The chain employs TRBV29-1 and TRBJ2-5; possibly TRBD1 or TRBD2 for D (5 bases each). Deletions cut 6 bases from V and 4 bases from J, with 18 bases between. Germline V gene data show CDR1 as SQVTM and CDR2 as ANQGSEA. CDR3 size: 14 residues. CDR3 residues: CSVRGRKTRETQYF. The CDR3 bases are TGCAGCGTGAGGGGCCGTAAGACACGAGAGACCCAGTACTTC.

V usage is TRBV2 and J usage is TRBJ1-5; 9 bases align to TRBD1. Germline V gene lookup returns CDR1 SNHLY and CDR2 FYNNEI. The CDR3 covers 14 residues. The CDR3 DNA sequence: TGTGCTAGAGAGACAGGGGGGAAGGGGCAGCCCCAGCATTTT. This translates into CARETGGKGQPQHF.

The V and J genes are TRBV19 and TRBJ1-2; the match to TRBD1 covers 11 bases. The V and J ends lost 6 bases and 8 bases, in that order; junction bases with no gene match: 20. There are 18 residues in the CDR3. Germline V gene sequence: CDR1 LNHDA, CDR2 SQIVND (reference sequence). CDR3 region: CASREGQGVYEQGVGYTF. The CDR3 DNA follows: TGTGCCAGTAGAGAGGGACAGGGGGTCTACGAGCAGGGAGTAGGCTACACCTTC.

The rearrangement links TRBV28 to TRBJ2-7, with TRBD1 as a possible D gene (6 bases). V was cut by 8 bases and J by 5 bases, with 16 bases left in between. Germline V gives CDR1 MDHEN, CDR2 SYDVKM. CDR3 size: 13 residues. The CDR3, as DNA: TGTGCCAGCGGGGTGGGGGCGGTGAACGAGCAGTACTTC. Its translation: CASGVGAVNEQYF. The whole variable domain, remainder taken from reference TRBV28 and TRBJ2-7, is DVKVTQSSRYLVKRTGEKVFLECVQDMDHENMFWYRQDPGLGLRLIYFSYDVKMKEKGDIPEGYSVSREKKERFSLILESASTNQTSMYLCASGVGAVNEQYFGPGTRLTVT.

This clonotype was seen a handful of times. As DNA, the CDR3 is TGTGCCAGCAGCCAAGATGGATTAGGGGACAGACAGGGGAACACTGAAGCTTTCTTT. It specifies CASSQDGLGDRQGNTEAFF. The chain recombines TRBV3-1 with TRBJ1-1, with 7 bases lining up with TRBD1. The CDR3 contains 19 residues. The germline V gene encodes CDR1 LGHDT and CDR2 YNNKEL (reference sequence). V trimming: 0 bases; J trimming: 1 base; junction bases outside the gene matches: 14.

J is TRBJ1-5 and V is TRBV7-3; D is possibly TRBD1 (6 bases). The CDR3 covers 13 residues. V was trimmed by 7 bases and J by 4 bases, leaving 11 bases between them. CDR1 is SGHTA and CDR2 is FQGTGA in the germline V gene. CDR3 region: CASIQGGNQPQHF. In DNA, the CDR3 is TGTGCCAGCATCCAAGGGGGAAATCAGCCCCAGCATTTT. The variable domain in full, with the rest retrieved from reference TRBV7-3 and TRBJ1-5, is GAGVSQTPSNKVTEKGKYVELRCDPISGHTALYWYRQSLGQGPEFLIYFQGTGAADDSGLPNDRFFAVRPEGSVSTLKIQRTERGDSAVYLCASIQGGNQPQHFGDGTRLSIL.